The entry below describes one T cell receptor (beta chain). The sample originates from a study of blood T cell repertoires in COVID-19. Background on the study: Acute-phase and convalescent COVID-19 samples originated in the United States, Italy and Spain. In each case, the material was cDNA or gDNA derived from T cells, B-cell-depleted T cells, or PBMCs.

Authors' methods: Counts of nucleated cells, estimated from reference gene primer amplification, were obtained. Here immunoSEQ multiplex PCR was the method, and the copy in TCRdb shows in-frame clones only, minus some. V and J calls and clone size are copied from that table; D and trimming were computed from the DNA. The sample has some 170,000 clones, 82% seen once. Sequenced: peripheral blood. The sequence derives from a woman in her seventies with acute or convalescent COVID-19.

CDR3 sequence reads: CASSQAAGGGSAEAFF. The CDR3 DNA follows: TGTGCCAGCAGCCAAGCTGCGGGGGGGGGTTCGGCTGAAGCTTTCTTT. The J gene is TRBJ1-1, the V gene TRBV14; a weak D match, TRBD1 (5 bases). Trimming removed 1 base at V and 6 bases at J, with 18 bases between. The CDR3 is 16 residues long. Germline loops: CDR1 SGHDN, CDR2 FVKESK.